The following is a T cell receptor (beta chain) sequence with its context. With V trimmed by 6 bases and J by 4 bases, 9 bases remained unmatched. This CDR3 is built from 15 residues. Germline CDR1 reads MNHEY; CDR2 reads SVGAGI. The data are from a study of shared clonotypes between healthy human individuals. Some clones are missing from TCRdb's copy, which holds only in-frame ones; the method was immunoSEQ multiplex PCR. This sample has roughly 2,300,000 clones, with 80% to 95% found just once. Caucasian adults residing in Nashville, Tennessee made up all the donors. What was sequenced was naive CD4+ T cells from PBMCs. The sample's subset: CD45RA+ positively selected. The sequence derives from a young man in good health. Some clones in this sample may be carry-over from other donors' samples. This chain links TRBV6-5 with TRBJ1-5, with TRBD1 matching over 7 bases. The CDR3: CASRTSGTDNQPQHF. The CDR3 DNA sequence: TGTGCCAGCAGGACAAGCGGGACAGATAATCAGCCCCAGCATTTT.